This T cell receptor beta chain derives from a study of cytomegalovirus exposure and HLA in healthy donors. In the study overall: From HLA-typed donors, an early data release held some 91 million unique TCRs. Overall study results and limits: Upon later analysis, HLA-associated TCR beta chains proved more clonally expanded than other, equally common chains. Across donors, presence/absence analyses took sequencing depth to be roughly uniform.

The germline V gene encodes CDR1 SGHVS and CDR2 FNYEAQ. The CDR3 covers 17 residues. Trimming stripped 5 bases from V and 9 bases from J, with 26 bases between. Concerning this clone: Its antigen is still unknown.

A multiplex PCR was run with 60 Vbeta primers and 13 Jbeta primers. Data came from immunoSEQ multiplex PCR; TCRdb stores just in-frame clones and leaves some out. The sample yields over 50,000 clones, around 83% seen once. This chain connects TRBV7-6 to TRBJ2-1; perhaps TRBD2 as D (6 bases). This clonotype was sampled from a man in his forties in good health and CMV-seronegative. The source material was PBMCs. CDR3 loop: CASSAGSVPYGLAEQFF. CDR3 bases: TGTGCCAGCAGCGCCGGGAGCGTCCCGTACGGGCTCGCTGAGCAGTTCTTC.